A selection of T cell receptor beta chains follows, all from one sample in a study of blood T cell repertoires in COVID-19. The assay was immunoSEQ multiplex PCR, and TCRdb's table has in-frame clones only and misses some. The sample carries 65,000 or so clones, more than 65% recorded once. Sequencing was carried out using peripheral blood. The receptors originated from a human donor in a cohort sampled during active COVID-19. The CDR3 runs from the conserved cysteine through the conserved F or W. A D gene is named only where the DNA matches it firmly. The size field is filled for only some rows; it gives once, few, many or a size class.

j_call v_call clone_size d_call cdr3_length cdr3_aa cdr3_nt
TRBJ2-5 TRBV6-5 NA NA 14 CASSPTGDLETQYF TGTGCCAGCTCCCCTACGGGGGACCTAGAGACCCAGTACTTC
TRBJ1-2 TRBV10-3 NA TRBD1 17 CAISESQGRDRNYGYTF TGTGCCATCAGTGAGTCCCAAGGGAGGGACAGGAACTATGGCTACACCTTC
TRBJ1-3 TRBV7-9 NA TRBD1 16 CASSLGQGVDGNTIYF TGTGCCAGCAGCCTGGGACAGGGGGTAGATGGAAACACCATATATTTT
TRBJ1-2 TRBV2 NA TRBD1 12 CASSEAPTGDTF TGTGCCAGCAGTGAAGCGCCGACAGGGGACACCTTC
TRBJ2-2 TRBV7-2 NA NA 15 CASSLVSGNTGELFF TGTGCCAGCAGCTTAGTTAGCGGAAACACCGGGGAGCTGTTTTTT
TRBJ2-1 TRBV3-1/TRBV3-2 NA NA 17 CASSPHGETSSYNEQFF TGTGCCAGCAGCCCCCACGGGGAAACGAGCTCCTACAATGAGCAGTTCTTC
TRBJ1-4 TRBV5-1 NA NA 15 CASSFWGGRSEKLFF TGCGCCAGCAGCTTCTGGGGGGGACGGAGTGAAAAACTGTTTTTT
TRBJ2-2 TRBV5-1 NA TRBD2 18 CASSEGLAGRPNTGELFF TGCGCCAGCAGCGAGGGACTAGCGGGGAGACCGAACACCGGGGAGCTGTTTTTT
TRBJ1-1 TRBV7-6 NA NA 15 CASSPSLGSWTEAFF TGTGCCAGCAGCCCTAGTTTGGGGAGTTGGACTGAAGCTTTCTTT
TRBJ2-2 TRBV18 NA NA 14 CASSPLVDTGELFF TGTGCCAGCTCACCCCTCGTAGACACCGGGGAGCTGTTTTTT
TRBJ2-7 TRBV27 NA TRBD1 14 CASSLGTGYHEQYF TGTGCCAGCAGTTTAGGGACAGGGTACCACGAGCAGTACTTC
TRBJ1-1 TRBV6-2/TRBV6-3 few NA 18 CASSFSPGTLFMNTEAFF TGTGCCAGCAGTTTCTCCCCAGGGACACTCTTCATGAACACTGAAGCTTTCTTT
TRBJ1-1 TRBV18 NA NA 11 CASSRENEAFF TGTGCCAGCTCCAGGGAAAATGAAGCTTTCTTT
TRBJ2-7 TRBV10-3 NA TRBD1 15 CAIRAGTGGTYEQYF TGTGCCATCAGAGCCGGGACAGGGGGCACCTACGAGCAGTACTTC
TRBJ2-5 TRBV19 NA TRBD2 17 CASSPRGLAGAGETQYF TGTGCCAGTAGTCCCCGGGGACTAGCGGGGGCCGGGGAGACCCAGTACTTC
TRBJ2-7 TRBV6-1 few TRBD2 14 CASSEREISYEQYF TGTGCCAGCAGTGAGCGGGAGATCTCCTACGAGCAGTACTTC
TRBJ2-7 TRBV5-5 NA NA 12 CASRQSSYEQYF TGTGCCAGCAGACAGAGCTCCTACGAGCAGTACTTC
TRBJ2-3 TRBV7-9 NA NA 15 CASSLVGGDTDTQYF TGTGCCAGCAGCTTAGTGGGAGGCGACACAGATACGCAGTATTTT
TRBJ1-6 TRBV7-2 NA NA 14 CASSLGQTNSPLHF TGTGCCAGCAGCTTAGGACAGACTAATTCACCCCTCCACTTT
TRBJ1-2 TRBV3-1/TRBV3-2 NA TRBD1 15 CASSHGDRGMASYTF TGTGCCAGCAGCCACGGAGACAGGGGTATGGCAAGCTACACCTTC
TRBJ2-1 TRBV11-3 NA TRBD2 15 CASSLLSSGHNEQFF TGTGCCAGCAGCTTATTGTCTAGCGGTCACAATGAGCAGTTCTTC
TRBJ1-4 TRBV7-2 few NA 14 CASRLSATNEKLFF TGTGCCAGCAGACTGTCTGCAACTAATGAAAAACTGTTTTTT